This paragraph reports one TCR beta chain. No antigen is known for it. No quality values exist for individual bases; no much larger clone is one base distant. The data were obtained in a study of blood T cell repertoires in COVID-19 (dated by TCRdb to 2020 to 2021). The study in broad terms: Collaborator samples came from the United States, Italy and Spain and covered acute and convalescent phases of COVID-19. The material from the prospective study consisted of cDNA or gDNA derived from T cells, B-cell-depleted T cells, or PBMCs. Nearly every sample came with metadata listing a de-identified subject ID, COVID-19 status, age in years and sex. The dataset comprised deeply sampled blood TCRbeta repertoires from subjects exposed to, actively infected with, or recovered from COVID-19. The samples were drawn from two sources: the first 160 participants of the ongoing ImmuneRACE study, and 950 to 1,500 subjects contributed by 6 global collaborators. Where HLA class I and class II types were available, the types were taken from metadata supplied by the sample provider, not from assay-based typing. The repertoires were made available in a free public database intended to serve as a resource for research on the immune response to SARS-CoV-2. The paper as a whole reports these results and caveats: How much clinical and demographic metadata was included differed by source and by participant, and the metadata was provided uncurated.

The CDR3 holds 20 amino acids from the cysteine to the phenylalanine. The entry retains the CDR3 DNA only, 60 bases that are in frame from base 1. The germline V gene supplies CDR1 MNHEY and CDR2 SVGEGT. The junction shows trimming of 2 bases on V and 0 bases on J, and the gene matches do not reach 13 bases of it. The immunoSEQ Assay, a bias-controlled multiplex PCR, was used to amplify TCRbeta CDR3 regions from genomic DNA. The original pipeline was this. Within the assay, amplification of reference gene primers was used to estimate how many nucleated cells each sample contained. To quantify the absolute abundance of each unique TCRbeta CDR3 rearrangement, sequence reads were collapsed and filtered. For each sample, productive Simpson clonality was calculated as the square root of Simpson's diversity index across productive rearrangements. TCRdb re-hosts the immuneACCESS table, in-frame sequences only. Its copies lack some clones; in the studies checked, an unresolved V gene accounts for under half of them, and the cause for the rest is not known. Clone size and the V and J calls come from that table; the DNA yielded D and trimming. This sample is represented by some 160,000 clones; around 92% of them were singletons. In total, the top ten clones hold around 2.9% of the sample.

Each collaborating institution followed its own protocols to collect whole blood in K2EDTA tubes. For TCRbeta analysis, collaborator samples were shipped as frozen whole blood, as isolated PBMCs, or as DNA extracted from either sample type. The rearranged segments are TRBV6-2 or TRBV6-3 and TRBJ2-3; 11 of the junction bases match TRBD2. The source of this sequence is a man between 60 and 75 years old with acute or convalescent COVID-19. The sample consisted of peripheral blood. The DNA sequence is given as TGTGCCAGCAGTTACCCGGCTAGCGGGGGGATAATAACTAGCACAGATACGCAGTATTTT. It is translated as CASSYPASGGIITSTDTQYF.